This T cell receptor beta chain was captured by sequencing in a study of human T cells and chemical hapten exposure. The wider study: Variability of per-sample TCR yields stemmed mainly from small differences in pooled library volume. Whole-study results and caveats: TCRs whose frequency exceeded 1 in 1000 remained the same following DPC sensitization.

Germline CDR1 reads SGHTA; CDR2 reads FQGNSA. This CDR3 spans 16 amino acids. Trimming took 2 bases from V and 1 from J, leaving 12 bases between them. The study's library attached unique molecular identifiers to single cDNA molecules. Via MiXCR, TCRdb re-called the 5' RACE reads, giving one row per CDR3 protein. The sample holds about 120,000 distinct CDR3 sequences; approximately 20% are singletons and the top ten take roughly 3.1%. The total RNA was obtained from whole blood that was not fractionated. Many counts were recorded for this clonotype. No antigen is known for it. The source of this sequence is a human donor in good health. J is TRBJ1-3 and V is TRBV7-2; TRBD1 might be the D (6 bases). CDR3 amino acids: CASSLQGPMSGNTIYF. CDR3 sequence (DNA): TGTGCCAGCAGCTTACAGGGGCCTATGTCTGGAAACACCATATATTTT.